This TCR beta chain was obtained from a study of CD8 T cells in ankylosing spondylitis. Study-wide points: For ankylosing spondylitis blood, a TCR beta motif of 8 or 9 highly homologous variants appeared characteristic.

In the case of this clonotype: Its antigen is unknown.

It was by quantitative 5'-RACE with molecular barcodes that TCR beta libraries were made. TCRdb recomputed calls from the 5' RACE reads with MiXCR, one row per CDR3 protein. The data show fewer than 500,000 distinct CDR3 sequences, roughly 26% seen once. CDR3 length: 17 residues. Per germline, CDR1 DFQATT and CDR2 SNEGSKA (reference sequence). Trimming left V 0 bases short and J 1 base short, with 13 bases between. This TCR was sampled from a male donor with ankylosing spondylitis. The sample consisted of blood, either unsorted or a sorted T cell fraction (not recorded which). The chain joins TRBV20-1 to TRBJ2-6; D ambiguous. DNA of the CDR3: TGCAGTGCTAGAGATCAGCGTTTAGATTCTGGGGCCAACGTCCTGACTTTC. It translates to CSARDQRLDSGANVLTF.